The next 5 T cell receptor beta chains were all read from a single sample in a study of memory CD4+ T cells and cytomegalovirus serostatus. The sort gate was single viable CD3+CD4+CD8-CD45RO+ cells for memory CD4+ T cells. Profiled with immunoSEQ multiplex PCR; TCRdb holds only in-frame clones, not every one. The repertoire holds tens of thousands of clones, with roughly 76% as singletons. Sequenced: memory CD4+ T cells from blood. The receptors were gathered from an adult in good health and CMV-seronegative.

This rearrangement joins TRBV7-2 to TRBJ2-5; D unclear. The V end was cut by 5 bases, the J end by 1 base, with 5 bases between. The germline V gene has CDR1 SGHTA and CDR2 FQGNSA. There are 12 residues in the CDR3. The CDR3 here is CASSRIQETQYF. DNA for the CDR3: TGTGCCAGCAGCCGGATCCAAGAGACCCAGTACTTC.

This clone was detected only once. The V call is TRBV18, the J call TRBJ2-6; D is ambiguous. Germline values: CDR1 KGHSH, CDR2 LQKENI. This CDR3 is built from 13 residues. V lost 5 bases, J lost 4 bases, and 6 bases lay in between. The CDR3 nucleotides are TGTGCCAGCTCAGGGGTCGGGGCCAACGTCCTGACTTTC. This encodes CASSGVGANVLTF.

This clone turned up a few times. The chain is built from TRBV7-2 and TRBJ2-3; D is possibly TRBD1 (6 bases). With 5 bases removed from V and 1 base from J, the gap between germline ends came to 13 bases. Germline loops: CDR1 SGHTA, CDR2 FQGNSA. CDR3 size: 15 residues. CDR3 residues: CASSPQGVGTDTQYF. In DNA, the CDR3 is TGTGCCAGCAGCCCACAGGGTGTGGGCACAGATACGCAGTATTTT. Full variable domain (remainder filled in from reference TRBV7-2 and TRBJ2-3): GAGVSQSPSNKVTEKGKDVELRCDPISGHTALYWYRQSLGQGLEFLIYFQGNSAPDKSGLPSDRFSAERTGGSVSTLTIQRTQQEDSAVYLCASSPQGVGTDTQYFGPGTRLTVL.

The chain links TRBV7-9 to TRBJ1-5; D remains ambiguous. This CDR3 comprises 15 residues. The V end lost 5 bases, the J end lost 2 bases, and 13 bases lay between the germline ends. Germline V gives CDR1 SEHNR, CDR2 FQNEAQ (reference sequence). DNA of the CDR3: TGTGCCAGCAGCCCAGCTGCGGGTGGCAATCAGCCCCAGCATTTT. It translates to CASSPAAGGNQPQHF. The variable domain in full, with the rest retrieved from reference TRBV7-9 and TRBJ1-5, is DTGVSQNPRHKITKRGQNVTFRCDPISEHNRLYWYRQTLGQGPEFLTYFQNEAQLEKSRLLSDRFSAERPKGSFSTLEIQRTEQGDSAMYLCASSPAAGGNQPQHFGDGTRLSIL.

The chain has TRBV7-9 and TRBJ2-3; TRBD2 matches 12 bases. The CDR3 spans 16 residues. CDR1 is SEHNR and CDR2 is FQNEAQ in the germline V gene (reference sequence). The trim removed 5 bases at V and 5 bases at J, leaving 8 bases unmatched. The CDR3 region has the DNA TGTGCCAGCAGCGGCCCTTGGACTAGCGGGATAGATACGCAGTATTTT. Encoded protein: CASSGPWTSGIDTQYF.